A single sample is the source of the 7 T cell receptor beta chains below, sequenced in a study of T cell responses to AZD1222 COVID-19 vaccine. TCRdb keeps only in-frame clones here, not all; method: immunoSEQ multiplex PCR. The table records 95,000 to 100,000 clones, 86% of them present only once. The sequences come from peripheral blood, collected on day 0 of AZD1222 vaccination. Receptors originate from an adult in good health.

The chain joins TRBV7-3 to TRBJ2-7; 11 bases agree with TRBD2. V dropped 5 bases and J dropped 3; count of bases not matched to a gene: 9. The CDR3 consists of 16 residues. Germline CDR1 and CDR2: SGHTA and FQGTGA. CDR3 in DNA: TGTGCCAGCAGCGCGGGTAGCACTAGCGGGGGCTACGAGCAGTACTTC. Translating gives CASSAGSTSGGYEQYF. The whole variable domain, filled in from reference TRBV7-3 and TRBJ2-7, reads GAGVSQTPSNKVTEKGKYVELRCDPISGHTALYWYRQSLGQGPEFLIYFQGTGAADDSGLPNDRFFAVRPEGSVSTLKIQRTERGDSAVYLCASSAGSTSGGYEQYFGPGTRLTVT.

This clone was detected only once. The CDR3 region has the DNA TGTGCCAGCAGTTCCTTAGCGGGAGGAACAGAAGATACGCAGTATTTT. Protein sequence: CASSSLAGGTEDTQYF. The chain is built from TRBV27 and TRBJ2-3; 10 bases align to TRBD2. The length of the CDR3 is 16 residues. Germline loops: CDR1 MNHEY, CDR2 SMNVEV (reference sequence). V gave up 4 bases and J gave up 5 bases; unmatched junction bases: 9.

The V call is TRBV4-2, the J call TRBJ1-2; D perhaps matches TRBD1 (6 bases). Germline CDR1 and CDR2: LGHNA and YNFKEQ. CDR3 length: 15 amino acids. V lost 0 bases to trimming and J lost 6 bases, with 14 bases between them. The CDR3 reads CASSQDEGDKNGYTF. The CDR3 DNA reads TGTGCCAGCAGCCAAGATGAAGGGGACAAAAATGGCTACACCTTC.

The genes are TRBV10-3 and TRBJ1-6; D is unresolved. Deletions cut 6 bases from V and 6 bases from J, with 9 bases between. CDR3 length equals 13 residues. CDR1 is ENHRY and CDR2 is SYGVKD in the germline V gene. CDR3 protein: CAISEGTNSPLHF. The CDR3 DNA is TGTGCCATCAGCGAGGGTACTAATTCACCCCTCCACTTT.

The chain employs TRBV5-3 and TRBJ2-7, with D tentatively TRBD2 (6 bases). TRBV5-3 is recorded as an ORF, its role being uncertain. V lost 0 bases to trimming and J lost 2 bases, with 21 bases between them. CDR3 size: 18 residues. CDR3 bases: TGTGCCAGAAGCTTGGTTAGCGGTAGCGGTGAGGGGACCTACGAGCAGTACTTC. Translation: CARSLVSGSGEGTYEQYF.

The rearrangement links TRBV6-5 to TRBJ2-7; D is uncertain. V lost 6 bases, J lost 3 bases, and 15 bases lay in between. This CDR3 spans 14 amino acids. Germline values: CDR1 MNHEY, CDR2 SVGAGI. DNA for the CDR3: TGTGCCAGCAGCCCGACGCGAGAGCGCTACGAGCAGTACTTC. Amino acids: CASSPTRERYEQYF.

The CDR3 here is CASSPSGGPPQDTQYF. DNA of the CDR3: TGTGCCAGCAGCCCGTCGGGGGGCCCCCCACAAGATACGCAGTATTTT. The chain is built from TRBV6-2 or TRBV6-3 and TRBJ2-3, with D perhaps TRBD2 (7 bases). Per the germline V gene, CDR1 is MNHEY and CDR2 is SVGEGT. The V end lost 6 bases, the J end lost 5 bases, and 21 bases lay between the germline ends. The CDR3 is 16 residues long.